Shown below are 16 T cell receptor beta chains from a single sample sequenced in a study of shared clonotypes between healthy human individuals. Naive CD8 cells comprised CD45RO-negative, CCR7-positively selected cells, excluding terminally differentiated effector memory CD45RA+ cells. Using immunoSEQ multiplex PCR, the repertoire was profiled, and TCRdb retains in-frame clones only, with some absent. The sample carries roughly 2.1 million clones, approximately 94% recorded once. Material for sequencing was naive CD8+ T cells from PBMCs. These receptors came from a man between 18 and 35 years old in good health. Some clones in this sample may be carry-over from other donors' samples.

This chain uses TRBV9 with TRBJ1-3; D may be TRBD1 (6 bases). The V end lost 9 bases, the J end lost 3 bases, and 16 bases lay between the germline ends. CDR3 size: 14 residues. The germline V gene encodes CDR1 SGDLS and CDR2 YYNGEE. DNA for the CDR3: TGTGCCACAAGTCAGGGGCTTAATGGAAACACCATATATTTT. This translates into CATSQGLNGNTIYF. Supplemented by reference TRBV9 and TRBJ1-3, the full variable domain reads DSGVTQTPKHLITATGQRVTLRCSPRSGDLSVYWYQQSLDQGLQFLIQYYNGEERAKGNILERFSAQQFPDLHSELNLSSLELGDSALYFCATSQGLNGNTIYFGEGSWLTVV.

The chain is built from TRBV10-3 and TRBJ1-1, with D maybe TRBD1 (5 bases). The CDR3 totals 13 residues. Germline V lookup: CDR1 ENHRY, CDR2 SYGVKD. V lost 8 bases to trimming and J lost 0 bases, with 10 bases between them. CDR3 bases: TGTGCCATCGGGGGTAGTATGAACACTGAAGCTTTCTTT. Translated: CAIGGSMNTEAFF.

As regards this clone: The same CDR3 is also encoded by other DNA sequences in this sample. The chain carries TRBV7-9 and TRBJ2-7; the D is unclear. V lost 1 base and J lost 7, with 8 bases in between. Germline assignment: CDR1 SEHNR and CDR2 FQNEAQ (reference sequence). CDR3 size: 12 residues. The CDR3 DNA reads TGTGCCAGCAGCTTAGGGGTCGGAGAGCAGTACTTC. This gives the protein CASSLGVGEQYF. Full variable domain (rest looked up from reference TRBV7-9 and TRBJ2-7): DTGVSQNPRHKITKRGQNVTFRCDPISEHNRLYWYRQTLGQGPEFLTYFQNEAQLEKSRLLSDRFSAERPKGSFSTLEIQRTEQGDSAMYLCASSLGVGEQYFGPGTRLTVT.

The chain employs TRBV28 and TRBJ1-1; no clear D. The germline V gene has CDR1 MDHEN and CDR2 SYDVKM. The CDR3 contains 13 residues. Deletions cut 6 bases from V and 4 bases from J, with 12 bases between. The CDR3 region has the DNA TGTGCCAGCAGCCTCAGACGGATCACTGAAGCTTTCTTT. Translating it yields CASSLRRITEAFF. Complete variable domain (other parts from reference TRBV28 and TRBJ1-1): DVKVTQSSRYLVKRTGEKVFLECVQDMDHENMFWYRQDPGLGLRLIYFSYDVKMKEKGDIPEGYSVSREKKERFSLILESASTNQTSMYLCASSLRRITEAFFGQGTRLTVV.

DNA for the CDR3: TGCGCCAGCAGCCAAACCTGGGGCCCCGTACTGCAGTTCTTC. Residues: CASSQTWGPVLQFF. The chain recombines TRBV4-3 with TRBJ2-1, with D perhaps TRBD1 (5 bases). V was pared by 2 bases and J by 12 bases, with 17 bases between. The CDR3 covers 14 residues. Germline CDR1 and CDR2: LGHNA and YSLEER.

The chain uses TRBV7-2 and TRBJ2-7, with 8 bases that match TRBD1. This CDR3 is 15 amino acids long. The germline V gene encodes CDR1 SGHTA and CDR2 FQGNSA. With V trimmed by 5 bases and J by 1 base, 7 bases remained unmatched. CDR3: CASSVSRDRSYEQYF. The CDR3 region has the DNA TGTGCCAGCAGCGTTAGCCGGGACAGGTCCTACGAGCAGTACTTC.

This clone has only one observation. At one end, the junction sequence differs from germline, possibly due to a read error. The V call is TRBV5-4, the J call TRBJ2-1; D remains unclear. Germline values: CDR1 SGHNT, CDR2 YYREEE (reference sequence). The CDR3 extends over 11 amino acids. Here the CDR3 reads CASSSPPPPVF. The CDR3 bases are TGTGCCAGCAGCTCTCCCCCTCCCCCCGTCTTC. The full variable domain, rest sourced from reference TRBV5-4 and TRBJ2-1, is ETGVTQSPTHLIKTRGQQVTLRCSSQSGHNTVSWYQQALGQGPQFIFQYYREEENGRGNFPPRFSGLQFPNYSSELNVNALELDDSALYLCASSSPPPPVFGPGTRLTVL.

CDR3 DNA sequence: TGTGCCAGCAGCGCAGGGACAGGGGTAGGCTATGGCTACACCTTC. Translated: CASSAGTGVGYGYTF. The chain joins TRBV9 to TRBJ1-2; 10 bases match TRBD1. The CDR3 length is 15 residues. The J segment lost 4 bases and the V segment lost 3 bases, leaving 6 bases of the junction unmatched. Germline values: CDR1 SGDLS, CDR2 YYNGEE. The full variable domain, completed using reference TRBV9 and TRBJ1-2, is DSGVTQTPKHLITATGQRVTLRCSPRSGDLSVYWYQQSLDQGLQFLIQYYNGEERAKGNILERFSAQQFPDLHSELNLSSLELGDSALYFCASSAGTGVGYGYTFGSGTRLTVV.

This clone was observed a handful of times. The chain employs TRBV29-1 and TRBJ2-7; 7 bases fit TRBD1. The CDR3 runs 13 residues. CDR1 SQVTM and CDR2 ANQGSEA come from the germline V gene. Germline trimming cut 3 bases from V and 3 bases from J; bases unmatched to any gene: 5. For the CDR3, the DNA is TGCAGCGTTGACACCGGACAGGACTACGAGCAGTACTTC. Its protein is CSVDTGQDYEQYF.

This chain links TRBV5-1 with TRBJ2-5; possibly TRBD2 for D (6 bases). CDR3 length: 16 amino acids. Per the germline V gene, CDR1 is SGHRS and CDR2 is YFSETQ. V was pared by 4 bases and J by 7 bases, with 23 bases between. The chain's CDR3 is CASSPGGAGIVWTQYF. The CDR3 coding sequence is TGCGCCAGCAGCCCAGGAGGGGCGGGGATAGTGTGGACCCAGTACTTC.

The rearrangement links TRBV28 to TRBJ2-1; 12 positions agree with TRBD2. Losses at the gene ends were 8 bases for V and 8 bases for J; bases not matched to a gene: 13. Germline V gene sequence: CDR1 MDHEN, CDR2 SYDVKM. CDR3 length: 16 amino acids. The CDR3: CASSETGLAGFYEQFF. Here the CDR3 DNA reads TGTGCCAGCTCTGAAACCGGACTAGCGGGATTCTATGAGCAGTTCTTC. Combining the CDR3 with reference TRBV28 and TRBJ2-1 gives the whole variable domain DVKVTQSSRYLVKRTGEKVFLECVQDMDHENMFWYRQDPGLGLRLIYFSYDVKMKEKGDIPEGYSVSREKKERFSLILESASTNQTSMYLCASSETGLAGFYEQFFGPGTRLTVL.

About this clone itself: The identical CDR3 is also encoded by other nucleotide sequences in the sample. The CDR3 loop reads CASSPGNTIYF. CDR3 nucleotide sequence: TGCGCCAGCAGCCCCGGAAACACCATATATTTT. This chain connects TRBV5-1 to TRBJ1-3; D is unresolved. The CDR3 has 11 amino acids. Trimming shortened V by 4 bases and J by 4 bases, and 3 bases separated the two germline ends. Germline CDR1 reads SGHRS; CDR2 reads YFSETQ.

This sequence joins TRBV9 and TRBJ1-3; no clear D gene. The length of the CDR3 is 13 residues. V lost 1 base and J lost 3, with 5 bases in between. Germline assignment: CDR1 SGDLS and CDR2 YYNGEE. CDR3 in amino acids: CASSVFVGNTIYF. The CDR3 DNA reads as TGTGCCAGCAGCGTATTTGTTGGAAACACCATATATTTT.

Concerning this clone: The sample holds other DNA sequences that translate to the same CDR3. The chain combines TRBV7-3 with TRBJ1-1; possibly TRBD1 for D (5 bases). Germline CDR1 reads SGHTA; CDR2 reads FQGTGA. The CDR3 sequence is 13 residues long. With 3 bases removed from V and 2 bases from J, the gap between germline ends came to 7 bases. The CDR3 region has the DNA TGTGCCAGCAGCTTTCAGGGTAACACTGAAGCTTTCTTT. Its translation: CASSFQGNTEAFF.

The CDR3 here is CATSRLRETDQETQYF. Here the CDR3 DNA reads TGTGCCACCAGCAGACTTCGGGAAACAGACCAAGAGACCCAGTACTTC. The chain is built from TRBV15 and TRBJ2-5; TRBD2 might be the D (5 bases). The germline V and J ends were trimmed by 2 bases and 0 bases, with 13 bases remaining between them. This CDR3 has 16 residues. CDR1 and CDR2 from the germline V gene are LNHNV and YYDKDF (reference sequence).

The rearrangement joins TRBV27 to TRBJ1-5, with D unclear. Trimming cost V 6 bases and J 1 base, with 13 bases left between them. CDR3 length: 15 residues. CDR1 is MNHEY, CDR2 SMNVEV, per germline (reference sequence). CDR3 protein: CASSKNPGSNQPQHF. The CDR3 nucleotides are TGTGCCAGCAGCAAAAATCCCGGAAGCAATCAGCCCCAGCATTTT.